This TCR beta chain derives from a study of regulatory T cells in long-lasting Graves disease. Study background: Positivity for TSH receptor antibodies plus over 5 years of antithyroid drugs meant persistent Graves' disease.

Between the trimmed V and J ends, which lost 1 base and 4 bases, there was a span of 14 bases. The CDR3 totals 15 residues. Germline V gene sequence: CDR1 SGDLS, CDR2 YYNGEE. Comments on this clonotype: Its antigen is not known.

In building TCR beta libraries, iRepertoire HTBI primers were used together with Arm-PCR of CDR3 regions. A single record per CDR3 protein comes from TCRdb applying MiXCR to the multiplex PCR reads. The sample has around 430,000 distinct CDR3 sequences, roughly 23% seen once. Regarding time point: persistent/refractory GD, antithyroid drugs over 5 years with positive TRAb. Preparation of the TCR library used RNA extracted from PBMCs. Study-level points and caveats: Persistent disease was characterized by preferential usage of TRBV28, TRBJ1-2 and TRBJ2-5. Persistent Graves' patients showed a TCR diversity that was lower than that of newly diagnosed ones. Patients with persistent disease shared 2,741 public clonotypes, outpacing the 966 shared by new patients.

Sequenced here: peripheral blood mononuclear cells (PBMCs), sampled when the disease was refractory, from a patient treated with antithyroid drugs. This receptor was obtained from a female donor with Graves disease. The chain has TRBV9 and TRBJ1-2; a possible D gene is TRBD1 (6 bases). The CDR3 DNA reads TGTGCCAGCAGCGTATCATTCAGGGGAAGCTATGGCTACACCTTC. Translation: CASSVSFRGSYGYTF. The entire variable domain, with the rest obtained from reference TRBV9 and TRBJ1-2, is as follows: DSGVTQTPKHLITATGQRVTLRCSPRSGDLSVYWYQQSLDQGLQFLIQYYNGEERAKGNILERFSAQQFPDLHSELNLSSLELGDSALYFCASSVSFRGSYGYTFGSGTRLTVV.